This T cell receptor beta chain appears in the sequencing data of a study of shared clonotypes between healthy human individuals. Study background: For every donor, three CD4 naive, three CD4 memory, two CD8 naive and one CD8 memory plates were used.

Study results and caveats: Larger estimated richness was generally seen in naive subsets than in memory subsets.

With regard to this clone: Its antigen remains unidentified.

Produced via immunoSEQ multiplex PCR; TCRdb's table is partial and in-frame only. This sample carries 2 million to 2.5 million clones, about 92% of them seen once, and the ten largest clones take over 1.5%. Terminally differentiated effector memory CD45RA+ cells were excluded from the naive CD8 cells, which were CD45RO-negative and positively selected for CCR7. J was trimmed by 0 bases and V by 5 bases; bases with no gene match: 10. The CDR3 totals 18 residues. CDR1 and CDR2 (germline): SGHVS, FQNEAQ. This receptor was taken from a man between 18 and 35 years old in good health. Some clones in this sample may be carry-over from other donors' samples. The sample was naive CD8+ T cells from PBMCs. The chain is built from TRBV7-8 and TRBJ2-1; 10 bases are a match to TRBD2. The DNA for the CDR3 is TGTGCCAGCAGCCAAGACGCTGAGCGGGAGGGCTCCTACAATGAGCAGTTCTTC. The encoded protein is CASSQDAEREGSYNEQFF.